This T cell receptor (beta chain) emerged from a study of identical twins (dated by TCRdb to the mid-2010s). Regarding the study in general: The study deep-sequenced TCR alpha and beta repertoires from monozygotic twins, unrelated adults of various ages and cord blood to test whether fetal clonotypes persist. Replicate twin experiments were performed at different times using different library preparation protocols to rule out contamination.

Only healthy Caucasian donors were included. The twin cohort comprised three pairs of female monozygotic twins, all aged about 18 to 29 years. RNA for TCR libraries was isolated from peripheral blood mononuclear cells. Broader findings and caveats from the paper: Because the same donors could not be followed over many years, the conclusions relied on cross-sectional statistical analysis. Compared with coincidental sharing between unrelated individuals, out-of-frame TCR alpha sequences shared between twins had an excess of sequences with low generation probability. In beta out-of-frame sequences, excess twin sharing was weaker, because having fewer shared sequences lowered the signal-to-noise ratio. Invariant T cells such as MAIT and iNKT could partly confound zero-insertion analyses, though diverse VJ usage argued against this for most clonotypes. Fewer insertions were carried by abundant cord blood beta clonotypes; a weaker similar trend was observed in young adult naive repertoires, while no such trend was observed in memory repertoires. In monozygotic twins, out-of-frame TCR alpha sharing was systematically underestimated by recombination models, although the models agreed with sharing between unrelated individuals.

The library relied on 5' RACE. Data came from an Illumina HiSeq 2000. Template switching introduced a universal primer binding site; the final cDNA contained a unique molecular identifier, enabling accurate counting of TCR cDNA molecules. First-strand cDNA for TCR alpha and beta chains was synthesized from specific primers in the conserved constant-segment region. To control for contamination, every cDNA library was double barcoded, receiving both a SMART-Mk sample barcode and Illumina barcodes. TruSeq adapter sequences along with Illumina sample barcodes were introduced in two successive PCR steps. TCR alpha and beta cDNA libraries were sequenced on the Illumina HiSeq platform with custom primers. The original pipeline was this. Unique molecular identifiers were extracted from raw reads with MiGEC, and CDR3 positions were determined with MiXCR. For each individual, recombination models were inferred using an EM algorithm with the repgenHMM and IGoR tools. The analysis of shared clonotypes was done with the tcR package in R, with sharing normalized by the product of cloneset sizes. Out-of-frame nonproductive sequences were analyzed to study raw recombination free of thymic and clonal selection effects. In-frame beta chains were kept once TCRdb had trimmed the public reads at Q25 with fastp and called clones with MiXCR. Each entry merges the rows of one CDR3 protein and shows their most common DNA and genes. Clone size and V and J calls follow TCRdb, not the original study. The sample has about 890,000 distinct CDR3 sequences on record, 10% to 15% of them singletons. The biggest ten clones account for 1.5% to 2% of the sample.

This clonotype was picked up many times. No cognate antigen has been identified for it. No base quality values were provided; no much bigger clone lies one nucleotide off. Per the germline V gene, SGHVS is the CDR1 and FQNEAQ is the CDR2. Spanning cysteine to phenylalanine, the CDR3 consists of 10 amino acids. Only the CDR3 part of the read is kept: 30 bases, read in frame from the first base. These sequences were also reported in another study, on yellow fever vaccine responses in identical twins. As the second publication notes: According to the authors, in identical twins the way T cells responded to vaccination appeared partly convergent and partly personalized. In identical twins, the study followed T cell clones that responded to the vaccine with precision.

The V and J genes are TRBV7-8 and TRBJ2-1, with the D gene too uncertain to name. The sequence was collected from a woman aged 18 to 35 in good health. Specimen: PBMCs. The nucleotide sequence reads TGTGCTTTATCTACAAATGAGCAGTTCTTC. It encodes CALSTNEQFF.